The 11 T cell receptor beta chains below were found in one sample sequenced in a study of blood T cell repertoires in COVID-19. Data came from immunoSEQ multiplex PCR; TCRdb stores just in-frame clones and leaves some out. The data show about 230,000 clones, 75% to 85% seen once. Sequenced input: peripheral blood. These receptors came from a woman in her fifties or sixties with acute or convalescent COVID-19.

The chain recombines TRBV18 with TRBJ2-7, with D possibly TRBD1 on 6 matching bases. The CDR3 has 14 amino acids. Germline-derived CDR1 and CDR2 are KGHSH and LQKENI. Between the trimmed V and J ends, which lost 2 bases and 2 bases, there was a span of 10 bases. The DNA for the CDR3 is TGTGCCAGCTCACCAGAGCCAGGGGCCTACGAGCAGTACTTC. Translating gives CASSPEPGAYEQYF.

This clone was detected only a few times. This sequence joins TRBV2 and TRBJ2-7, with 13 bases lining up with TRBD2. The germline gives CDR1 SNHLY, CDR2 FYNNEI. The trim removed 6 bases at V and 5 bases at J, leaving 7 bases unmatched. The CDR3 contains 15 residues. The CDR3 here is CASSLLAGGGDEQYF. The CDR3 DNA reads TGTGCCAGCAGCTTACTAGCGGGAGGGGGGGACGAGCAGTACTTC.

The chain recombines TRBV7-6 with TRBJ2-3, with 8 bases aligning to TRBD2. Trimming at V came to 3 bases and at J to 5 bases, leaving 10 bases not matched to a gene. Germline values: CDR1 SGHVS, CDR2 FNYEAQ. The CDR3 totals 16 residues. CDR3 residues: CASSFESGRTGDTQYF. The CDR3 DNA is TGTGCCAGCAGCTTTGAAAGCGGGAGAACTGGAGATACGCAGTATTTT.

The V call is TRBV6-5, the J call TRBJ1-4; no firm D call. Deletions cut 8 bases from V and 8 bases from J, with 12 bases between. Germline V gives CDR1 MNHEY, CDR2 SVGAGI. The CDR3 has 12 amino acids. In DNA, the CDR3 is TGTGCCAGCCGTACCAACCTAGAAAAACTGTTTTTT. This translates into CASRTNLEKLFF.

This clone was seen more than once but under ten times. The genes are TRBV19 and TRBJ1-4, with unresolved D. This CDR3 spans 18 amino acids. Trimming cost V 7 bases and J 2 bases, with 23 bases left between them. CDR1 is LNHDA, CDR2 SQIVND, per germline (reference sequence). DNA of the CDR3: TGTGCCAGTAAATTGACGGGGTATCGTACCGGGACTAATGAAAAACTGTTTTTT. Its protein is CASKLTGYRTGTNEKLFF.

The chain is built from TRBV24-1 and TRBJ1-1, with D tentatively TRBD1 (5 bases). Germline CDR1 KGHDR, CDR2 SFDVKD. The CDR3 sequence is 13 residues long. Trimming left V 9 bases short and J 0 bases short, with 10 bases between. CDR3 sequence: CATGDSMNTEAFF. The CDR3 bases are TGTGCCACCGGAGACAGCATGAACACTGAAGCTTTCTTT.

The V call is TRBV5-6, the J call TRBJ2-5, with D tentatively TRBD2 (5 bases). V was clipped by 0 bases and J by 2 bases, with 8 bases between them. The CDR3 is made up of 14 amino acids. Per the germline V gene, CDR1 is SGHDT and CDR2 is YYEEEE. The CDR3 nucleotides are TGTGCCAGCAGCTTGGGGGCGGGTCAAGAGACCCAGTACTTC. Protein: CASSLGAGQETQYF.

The chain is built from TRBV11-3 and TRBJ2-1, with TRBD2 matching over 10 bases. The ends lost 6 bases at V and 5 bases at J; junction bases unmatched: 7. This CDR3 comprises 15 residues. Germline-derived CDR1 and CDR2 are SGHNT and YENEEA. The chain's CDR3 is CASSRTSGTNNEQFF. CDR3 nucleotides: TGTGCCAGCAGTCGAACTAGCGGGACTAACAATGAGCAGTTCTTC.

This chain joins TRBV6-5 and TRBJ1-2, with 11 positions matching TRBD1. The CDR3 extends over 15 amino acids. Trimming removed 8 bases from V and 8 bases from J; junction bases left unmatched: 13. The germline V gene encodes CDR1 MNHEY and CDR2 SVGAGI. CDR3 sequence: CASATTGQGALGYTF. The CDR3 coding sequence is TGTGCCAGCGCAACGACCGGACAGGGGGCGCTGGGCTACACCTTC.

This chain connects TRBV5-1 to TRBJ2-7, with D possibly being TRBD2 (6 bases). V was pared by 3 bases and J by 2 bases, with 15 bases between. CDR1 and CDR2 (germline): SGHRS, YFSETQ. The CDR3 is made up of 15 amino acids. As DNA, the CDR3 is TGCGCCAGCAGCTCCAGGGTGGCGGGGCCCTACGAGCAGTACTTC. It yields the protein CASSSRVAGPYEQYF.

This clone was seen a few times. The chain recombines TRBV19 with TRBJ2-2, with TRBD1 identical over 9 bases. CDR1 is LNHDA and CDR2 is SQIVND in the germline V gene (reference sequence). The CDR3 loop spans 15 amino acids. The junction had 3 bases not matched to a gene; V was cut back by 0 bases and J by 7 bases. CDR3 DNA sequence: TGTGCCAGTAGTATAGAGGACAGGGGCATCGGGGAGCTGTTTTTT. Translating it yields CASSIEDRGIGELFF.